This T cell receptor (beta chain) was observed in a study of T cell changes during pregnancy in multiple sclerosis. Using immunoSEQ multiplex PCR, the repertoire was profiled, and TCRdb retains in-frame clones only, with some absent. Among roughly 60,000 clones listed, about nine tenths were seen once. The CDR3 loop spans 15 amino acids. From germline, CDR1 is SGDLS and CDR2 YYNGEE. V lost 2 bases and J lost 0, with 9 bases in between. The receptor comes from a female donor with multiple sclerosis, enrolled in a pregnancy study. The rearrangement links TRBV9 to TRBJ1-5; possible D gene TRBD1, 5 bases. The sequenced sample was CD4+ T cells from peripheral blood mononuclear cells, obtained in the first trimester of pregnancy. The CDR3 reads CASSVQGLSNQPQHF. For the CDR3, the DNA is TGTGCCAGCAGCGTGCAGGGTCTTAGCAATCAGCCCCAGCATTTT.